This TCR beta chain originates from a study of monozygotic twins with inflammatory bowel disease. Study results and caveats: Backing was not found for a single strong signal or clonotype associated with IBD. T cell subtypes that differed could not be told apart.

UMIs containing a 6-nucleotide sample barcode were added via template switching. TCRdb reanalyzed the 5' RACE reads and collapses them to one entry per CDR3 protein, without DNA. The sample totals over 110,000 distinct CDR3 sequences; its top ten clones hold less than 2.5%. No sorting of T cells preceded isolation of total RNA from whole blood. Comments on this clonotype: Its cognate antigen is unknown.

The CDR3 consists of 16 residues. CDR1 is LNHNV and CDR2 is YYDKDF in the germline V gene (reference sequence). The specimen sequenced was blood. This chain links TRBV15 with TRBJ1-2; TCRdb's D call, TRBD1, is unchecked because there is no DNA. The clonotype originates from a human donor with ulcerative colitis or Crohn's disease, or a healthy co-twin of an affected twin (not recorded which). The CDR3 here is CASRDNVWDRNYGYTF.